These 21 T cell receptor beta chains share one sample of origin, sequenced in a study of T cell repertoires in cytomegalovirus infection. These receptors have no identified antigens. Each CDR3 protein gets one entry after TCRdb re-called the reads with MiXCR. The sample holds around 750,000 distinct CDR3 sequences, approximately 29% seen once. Sequenced material: cultured CD8+ T cells from PBMCs, taken from culture after CMV antigen stimulation. The receptors were gathered from a human donor in good health (CMV status not recorded). Some clones in this sample may be carry-over from other donors' samples.

This clonotype was found a few times. The chain links TRBV6-2 or TRBV6-3 to TRBJ2-1; perhaps D is TRBD1 or TRBD2 (5 bases each). Germline assignment: CDR1 MNHEY and CDR2 SVGEGT. The CDR3 length is 19 residues. V lost 2 bases and J 4 bases, leaving 24 bases between the germline ends. The CDR3 reads CASSYQGSSGPIPYNEQFF. The CDR3 coding sequence is TGTGCCAGCAGTTACCAGGGTTCGTCGGGGCCTATTCCTTACAATGAGCAGTTCTTC.

This clonotype was recorded a few times. The chain combines TRBV7-9 with TRBJ2-1; tentative D call: TRBD2 (5 bases). This CDR3 has 14 amino acids. Germline V gene data show CDR1 as SEHNR and CDR2 as FQNEAQ (reference sequence). V was cut by 5 bases and J by 12 bases, with 20 bases left in between. The CDR3 sequence is CASSPTGQRLSQFF. CDR3 nucleotides: TGTGCCAGCAGCCCCACCGGTCAGCGGTTGTCGCAGTTCTTC.

The rearrangement joins TRBV7-9 to TRBJ2-7; D gene unclear. Germline CDR1 SEHNR, CDR2 FQNEAQ (reference sequence). V lost 2 bases and J lost 5, with 4 bases in between. The CDR3 spans 11 residues. CDR3 loop: CASSLQNEQYF. The CDR3 DNA sequence: TGTGCCAGCAGCTTACAGAACGAGCAGTACTTC.

This clonotype was seen only once. The chain employs TRBV19 and TRBJ2-1; 8 bases agree with TRBD2. Germline V gives CDR1 LNHDA, CDR2 SQIVND (reference sequence). The CDR3 covers 14 residues. The V and J ends lost 6 bases and 3 bases, in that order; junction bases with no gene match: 4. DNA of the CDR3: TGTGCCAGTAGCGACGGGGGGGACTACAATGAGCAGTTCTTC. Translation: CASSDGGDYNEQFF.

This chain links TRBV4-1 with TRBJ2-1; no clear D. Trimming took 0 bases from V and 7 from J, leaving 7 bases between them. CDR1 is MGHRA, CDR2 YSYEKL, per germline. The CDR3 runs to 13 residues. In DNA form, the CDR3 reads TGCGCCAGCAGCCAAGATATGAGGAATGAGCAGTTCTTC. This gives the protein CASSQDMRNEQFF.

The J gene is TRBJ1-1, the V gene TRBV6-1; D not resolved. The germline V gene has CDR1 MNHNS and CDR2 SASEGT. V was pared by 7 bases and J by 0 bases, with 9 bases between. The CDR3 length is 13 residues. CDR3 amino acids: CASKTYMNTEAFF. The CDR3 region has the DNA TGTGCCAGCAAAACTTACATGAACACTGAAGCTTTCTTT.

At least ten counts were recorded for this clonotype. This chain uses TRBV6-2 or TRBV6-3 with TRBJ2-7; perhaps D is TRBD1 or TRBD2 (5 bases each). From germline, CDR1 is MNHEY and CDR2 SVGEGT. CDR3 length equals 15 residues. The V gene lost 4 bases and the J gene lost 0 bases, with 13 bases spanning the gap. The CDR3 DNA is TGTGCCAGCAGTTCTTCCCGGGACGGCTCCTACGAGCAGTACGTC. Translation gives CASSSSRDGSYEQYV.

The chain combines TRBV6-2 or TRBV6-3 with TRBJ1-5, with 8 bases identical to TRBD1. The CDR3 length is 16 residues. Trimming cost V 2 bases and J 4 bases; bases outside gene matches: 7. Germline V gene sequence: CDR1 MNHEY, CDR2 SVGEGT. Here the CDR3 reads CASSYPTGGANQPQHF. CDR3 DNA sequence: TGTGCCAGCAGTTACCCTACAGGGGGTGCAAATCAGCCCCAGCATTTT.

This clonotype was seen more than once but under ten times. V is TRBV6-5 and J is TRBJ2-7; D is perhaps TRBD1 (6 bases). Germline CDR1 reads MNHEY; CDR2 reads SVGAGI. The CDR3 loop spans 13 amino acids. Trimming removed 7 bases from V and 2 bases from J, with 12 bases in between. CDR3 protein: CASTKGDTYEQYF. The DNA for the CDR3 is TGTGCCAGCACTAAGGGGGATACCTACGAGCAGTACTTC.

The chain carries TRBV6-5 and TRBJ2-1; 11 nucleotides agree with TRBD2. The V gene's germline CDR1 is MNHEY and CDR2 SVGAGI. Losses at the gene ends were 3 bases for V and 8 bases for J; bases not matched to a gene: 12. The CDR3 sequence is 17 residues long. CDR3 coding DNA: TGTGCCAGCAGTTATCCGTCGACTAGCGGGAAGATAGATGAGCAGTTCTTC. Its translation is CASSYPSTSGKIDEQFF.

The rearrangement links TRBV18 to TRBJ2-7; D not certain. Trimming stripped 7 bases from V and 0 bases from J, with 16 bases between. The CDR3 extends over 15 amino acids. CDR1 and CDR2 from the germline V gene are KGHSH and LQKENI. This CDR3 is CASFVGSLASYEQYF. CDR3 DNA: TGTGCCAGCTTCGTAGGCAGTTTAGCCTCCTACGAGCAGTACTTC.

The V and J genes are TRBV15 and TRBJ2-5; the match to TRBD2 covers 12 bases. Trimming at V came to 5 bases and at J to 5 bases, leaving 9 bases not matched to a gene. CDR3 length: 16 residues. CDR1 and CDR2 from the germline V gene are LNHNV and YYDKDF (reference sequence). CDR3 nucleotides: TGTGCCACCAGCCCTTCAGGACTAGCGGGGTGGGAGACCCAGTACTTC. It is translated as CATSPSGLAGWETQYF. The full variable domain, in which reference TRBV15 and TRBJ2-5 provide the parts outside the CDR3, is DAMVIQNPRYQVTQFGKPVTLSCSQTLNHNVMYWYQQKSSQAPKLLFHYYDKDFNNEADTPDNFQSRRPNTSFCFLDIRSPGLGDTAMYLCATSPSGLAGWETQYFGPGTRLLVL.

The chain recombines TRBV4-1 with TRBJ2-3, with D possibly TRBD1 on 6 matching bases. There are 17 residues in the CDR3. Germline lookup yields CDR1 MGHRA and CDR2 YSYEKL. V was shortened by 3 bases and J by 4 bases, with 20 bases between the two germline ends. The CDR3 reads CASSHPEGTNVADTQYF. The DNA of the CDR3 is TGCGCCAGCAGCCACCCCGAGGGGACAAACGTCGCAGATACGCAGTATTTT.

This clonotype was observed at least ten times. The gene calls are TRBV7-6 and TRBJ2-1; 9 positions match TRBD1. CDR3 length equals 13 residues. The junction had 4 bases not matched to a gene; V was cut back by 5 bases and J by 8 bases. CDR1 is SGHVS, CDR2 FNYEAQ, per germline. As DNA, the CDR3 is TGTGCCAGCAGCCCGTGGACAGGGGATGAGCAGTTCTTC. It translates to CASSPWTGDEQFF. Complete variable domain (other parts from reference TRBV7-6 and TRBJ2-1): GAGVSQSPRYKVTKRGQDVALRCDPISGHVSLYWYRQALGQGPEFLTYFNYEAQQDKSGLPNDRFSAERPEGSISTLTIQRTEQRDSAMYRCASSPWTGDEQFFGPGTRLTVL.

This clonotype was picked up many times. This chain connects TRBV12-3 or TRBV12-4 to TRBJ2-7; D remains ambiguous. The CDR3 runs 11 residues. Trimming pared 3 bases from V and 4 bases from J, leaving 4 bases between. The CDR3, as DNA: TGTGCCAGCAGTTTCGGGTACGAGCAGTACGTC. It yields the protein CASSFGYEQYV.

This clonotype was seen more than once but under ten times. The V call is TRBV27, the J call TRBJ1-1; TRBD1 aligns across 9 bases. The CDR3 covers 16 residues. Trimming removed 6 bases from V and 6 bases from J; junction bases left unmatched: 14. Looked up from germline, CDR1 is MNHEY and CDR2 is SMNVEV (reference sequence). The CDR3: CASRTILTGGVSEAFF. As DNA, the CDR3 is TGTGCCAGCAGGACCATCTTAACAGGGGGCGTCTCTGAAGCTTTCTTT.

There are a few counts of this clonotype. The V call is TRBV28, the J call TRBJ1-6; 7 nucleotides align to TRBD1. V gave up 6 bases and J gave up 10 bases; unmatched junction bases: 12. The CDR3 is made up of 15 amino acids. Germline V lookup: CDR1 MDHEN, CDR2 SYDVKM. The CDR3 region has the DNA TGTGCCAGCAGCTTCGTCGAGACAGGGTCGTCACCCCTCCACTTT. Amino acids: CASSFVETGSSPLHF. The full variable domain, its missing parts supplied by reference TRBV28 and TRBJ1-6, is DVKVTQSSRYLVKRTGEKVFLECVQDMDHENMFWYRQDPGLGLRLIYFSYDVKMKEKGDIPEGYSVSREKKERFSLILESASTNQTSMYLCASSFVETGSSPLHFGNGTRLTVT.

The chain couples TRBV20-1 to TRBJ1-6; 9 nucleotides line up with TRBD1. CDR3 size: 15 residues. J lost 8 bases, V lost 5 bases, and 10 bases had no gene match. Germline V gene sequence: CDR1 DFQATT, CDR2 SNEGSKA (reference sequence). CDR3 in amino acids: CSALRRQGVDSPLHF. CDR3 DNA: TGCAGTGCTCTCCGGAGACAGGGGGTGGATTCACCCCTCCACTTT.

As concerns this clonotype: Sequence at one end of the junction differs from germline and may be a read error. This rearrangement joins TRBV5-1 to TRBJ2-1; D uncertain. This CDR3 has 14 residues. CDR1 SGHRS and CDR2 YFSETQ come from the germline V gene. Here the CDR3 DNA reads TGCGCCAGTAGCTTTAGGGCGTTCGACAATGAGCAGTTCTTC. This translates into CASSFRAFDNEQFF. Filled out from reference TRBV5-1 and TRBJ2-1, the complete variable domain reads KAGVTQTPRYLIKTRGQQVTLSCSPISGHRSVSWYQQTPGQGLQFLFEYFSETQRNKGNFPGRFSGRQFSNSRSEMNVSTLELGDSALYLCASSFRAFDNEQFFGPGTRLTVL.

There are a few counts of this clonotype. The chain carries TRBV6-5 and TRBJ2-3; 12 bases align to TRBD1. Germline V gene data show CDR1 as MNHEY and CDR2 as SVGAGI. With V trimmed by 5 bases and J by 4 bases, 10 bases remained unmatched. The CDR3 is 17 residues long. The CDR3 reads CASSAQTGTGGSDTQYF. The CDR3 nucleotides are TGTGCCAGCAGTGCCCAGACCGGGACAGGGGGCTCAGATACGCAGTATTTT.

With respect to this clonotype: Being one base from a much bigger clone, this may be a read error. The chain has TRBV7-2 and TRBJ1-1, with a weak D call TRBD1 (5 bases). The ends were cut back, 10 bases at V and 12 bases at J, with 27 bases in the middle. Germline V gene lookup returns CDR1 SGHTA and CDR2 FQGNSA. The CDR3 runs to 14 residues. CDR3 nucleotides: TGTGCCAACAGTCCCGGGACCGACCTAATGATGACTTTCTTT. Amino acids: CANSPGTDLMMTFF.